This TCR beta chain was captured in a study of T-cell memory formation after mild COVID-19. The wider study: Largely, the TCR clusters proved donor specific. Study results and caveats: Clones contracting day 15 to 85 were balanced CD4/CD8; later expanders leaned CD4+. For contracting clones, CD4+ ones sat mainly in CM and EM, CD8+ in EMRA.

TCRdb called the 5' RACE reads again in MiXCR, with one record for every CDR3 protein. The profile shows over 70,000 distinct CDR3 sequences, about an eighth of them singletons. Germline V gene lookup returns CDR1 SQVTM and CDR2 ANQGSEA. This CDR3 spans 16 amino acids. The V gene end was trimmed by 3 bases and the J gene end by 5 bases; junction bases not matched to a gene: 11. For this clonotype: Its antigen is not identified.

Sequencing used PBMCs or a T cell subset sorted from them (not recorded which). The rearrangement uses TRBV29-1 and TRBJ2-2; TRBD1 aligns across 8 bases. The origin of this receptor is an adult woman who had mild COVID-19 (a few samples of this study predate the infection). Cell type and time point are not known. In DNA, the CDR3 is TGCAGCGTTGACAGACCAGGGGGCGTAGGGACCGGGGAGCTGTTTTTT. It encodes CSVDRPGGVGTGELFF.